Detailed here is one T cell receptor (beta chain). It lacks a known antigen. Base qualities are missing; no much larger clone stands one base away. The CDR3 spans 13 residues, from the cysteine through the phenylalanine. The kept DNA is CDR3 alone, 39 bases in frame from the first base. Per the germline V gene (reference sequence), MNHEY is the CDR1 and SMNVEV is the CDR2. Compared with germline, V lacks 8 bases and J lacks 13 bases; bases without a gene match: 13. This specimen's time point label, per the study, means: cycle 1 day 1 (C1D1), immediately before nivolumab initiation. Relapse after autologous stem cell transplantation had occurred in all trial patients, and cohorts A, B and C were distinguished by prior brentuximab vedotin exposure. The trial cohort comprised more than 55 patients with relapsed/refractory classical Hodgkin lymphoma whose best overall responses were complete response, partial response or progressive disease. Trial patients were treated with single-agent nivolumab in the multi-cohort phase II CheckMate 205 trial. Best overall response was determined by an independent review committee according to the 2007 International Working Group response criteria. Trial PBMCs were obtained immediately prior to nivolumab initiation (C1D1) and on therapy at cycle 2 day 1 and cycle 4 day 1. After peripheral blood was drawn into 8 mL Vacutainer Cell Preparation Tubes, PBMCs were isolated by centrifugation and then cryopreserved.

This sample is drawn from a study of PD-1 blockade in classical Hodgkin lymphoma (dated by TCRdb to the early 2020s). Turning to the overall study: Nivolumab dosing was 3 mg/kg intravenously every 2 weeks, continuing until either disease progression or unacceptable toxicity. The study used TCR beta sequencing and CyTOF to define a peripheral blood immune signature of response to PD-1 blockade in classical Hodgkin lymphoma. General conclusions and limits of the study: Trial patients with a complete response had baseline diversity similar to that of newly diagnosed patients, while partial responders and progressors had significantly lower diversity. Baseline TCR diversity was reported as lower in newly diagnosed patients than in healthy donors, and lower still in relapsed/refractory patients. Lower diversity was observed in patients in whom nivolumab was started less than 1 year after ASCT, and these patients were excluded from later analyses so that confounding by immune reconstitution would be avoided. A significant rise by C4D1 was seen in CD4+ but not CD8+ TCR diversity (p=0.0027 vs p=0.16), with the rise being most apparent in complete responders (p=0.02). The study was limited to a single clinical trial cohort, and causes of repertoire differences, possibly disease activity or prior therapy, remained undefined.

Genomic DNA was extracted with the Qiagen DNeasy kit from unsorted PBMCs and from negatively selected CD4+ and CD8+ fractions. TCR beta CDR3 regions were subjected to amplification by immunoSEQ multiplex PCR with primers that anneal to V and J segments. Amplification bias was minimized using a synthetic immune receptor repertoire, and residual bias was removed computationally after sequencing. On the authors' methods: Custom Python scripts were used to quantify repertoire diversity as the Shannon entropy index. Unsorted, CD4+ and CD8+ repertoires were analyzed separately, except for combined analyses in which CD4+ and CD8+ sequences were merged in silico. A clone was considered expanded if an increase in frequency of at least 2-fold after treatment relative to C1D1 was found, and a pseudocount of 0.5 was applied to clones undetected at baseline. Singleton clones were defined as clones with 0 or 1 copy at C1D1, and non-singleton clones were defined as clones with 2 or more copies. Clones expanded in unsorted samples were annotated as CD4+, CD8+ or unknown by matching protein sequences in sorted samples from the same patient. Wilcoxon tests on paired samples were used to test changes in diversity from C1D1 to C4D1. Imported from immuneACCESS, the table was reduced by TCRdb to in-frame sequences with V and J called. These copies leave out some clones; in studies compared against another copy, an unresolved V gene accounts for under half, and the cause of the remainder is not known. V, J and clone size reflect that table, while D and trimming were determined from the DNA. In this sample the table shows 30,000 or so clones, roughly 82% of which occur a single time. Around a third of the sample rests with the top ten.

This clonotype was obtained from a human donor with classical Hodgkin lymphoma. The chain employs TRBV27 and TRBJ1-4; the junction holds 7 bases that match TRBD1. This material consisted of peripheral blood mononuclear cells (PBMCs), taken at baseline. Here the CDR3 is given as CASGTQGEGRLFF. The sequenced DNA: TGTGCCAGCGGGACTCAGGGGGAGGGCAGACTGTTTTTT.